The source of this T cell receptor (beta chain) is a study of blood T cell repertoires in COVID-19. At the level of the study: Samples taken during acute and convalescent COVID-19 were collected in the United States, Italy and Spain.

Seattle patients were enrolled while actively infected and followed longitudinally. The ends lost 3 bases at V and 5 bases at J; junction bases unmatched: 5. The V gene's germline CDR1 is LNHNV and CDR2 YYDKDF (reference sequence). The CDR3 sequence is 15 residues long. Using immunoSEQ multiplex PCR, the repertoire was profiled, and TCRdb retains in-frame clones only, with some absent. The sample consists of just over 300,000 clones, 89% of them appearing once. The rearrangement links TRBV15 to TRBJ1-5; the match to TRBD1 covers 9 bases. Sequenced sample: peripheral blood. The clonotype originates from a woman aged 25 to 39 with COVID-19, enrolled during active disease. The CDR3 DNA sequence: TGTGCCACCAGCAGGGGACAGGGTTTTGATCAGCCCCAGCATTTT. It is translated as CATSRGQGFDQPQHF.